This T cell receptor beta chain was captured in a study of blood T cell repertoires in COVID-19. Study details: From the United States, Italy and Spain came samples of acute and convalescent COVID-19. PBMCs, B-cell-depleted T cells, or T cells were the source of the cDNA or gDNA that made up the material.

As handled by the study authors: Reference gene primer amplification in the assay estimated nucleated cell counts. This table comes from immunoSEQ multiplex PCR, and its TCRdb copy is limited to in-frame clones, with some not included. V, J and clone size reflect that table, while D and trimming were determined from the DNA. The data contain over 95,000 clones, approximately 89% of them singletons. One Seattle source followed patients from active infection through their disease course. J was trimmed by 5 bases and V by 5 bases; bases with no gene match: 9. Germline loops: CDR1 SEHNR, CDR2 FQNEAQ (reference sequence). The CDR3 is made up of 16 amino acids.

The chain joins TRBV7-9 to TRBJ1-5; 10 bases align to TRBD1. This clonotype originated in a woman aged 55-75 years with COVID-19, enrolled during active disease. The sample was peripheral blood. CDR3 sequence (DNA): TGTGCCAGCAGCGTACACGGGACAGGGGAGTATCAGCCCCAGCATTTT. Protein product: CASSVHGTGEYQPQHF.